Listed here are 10 T cell receptor beta chains from one sample, sequenced in a study of T and B cells in COVID-19 patients (dated by TCRdb to 2018 to 2021). These reads were obtained on an Illumina MiSeq. Multiplex PCR with BIOMED2 TRB-A/B primer pools was used to amplify TRB rearrangements. The raw public data were reprocessed by TCRdb itself: fastp quality trimming at Q25, MiXCR clonotype calling, in-frame beta chains only. Records with the same CDR3 protein are collapsed into one entry carrying the most frequent genes and DNA. Across this sample there are 20,000 to 30,000 distinct CDR3 sequences, with about 30% seen only once. The ten largest clonotypes hold about 1.7% of the sample. TRB repertoires were amplified from approximately 250-500 ng of genomic DNA extracted from blood. Sequenced: blood. The receptors were gathered from a human donor who had recovered from COVID-19.

By share, this clonotype ranks as medium-sized. The chain links TRBV19 to TRBJ2-3; 8 nucleotides agree with TRBD1. J was trimmed by 3 bases and V by 5 bases; bases with no gene match: 4. CDR1 and CDR2 from the germline V gene are LNHDA and SQIVND (reference sequence). The CDR3 has 14 amino acids. The CDR3 loop reads CASSLGQVTDTQYF. CDR3 DNA: TGTGCCAGTAGTCTGGGACAGGTGACAGATACGCAGTATTTT.

The CDR3 protein is CSARQDRGAGEQFF. Here the CDR3 DNA reads TGCAGTGCTAGGCAGGACCGGGGGGCAGGTGAGCAGTTCTTC. The chain carries TRBV20-1 and TRBJ2-1; the D gene is possibly TRBD2 (7 bases). The CDR3 consists of 14 residues. Germline-derived CDR1 and CDR2 are DFQATT and SNEGSKA (reference sequence). Between the trimmed V and J ends, which lost 3 bases and 9 bases, there was a span of 18 bases.

Within the sample, this clonotype is medium-sized. CDR3 DNA sequence: TGCAGCGTCGTGATCGAGAATGTCTATGGCTACACCTTC. This translates into CSVVIENVYGYTF. V is TRBV29-1 and J is TRBJ1-2; D is ambiguous. Looked up from germline, CDR1 is SQVTM and CDR2 is ANQGSEA. V lost 6 bases and J 4 bases, leaving 15 bases between the germline ends. The CDR3 extends over 13 amino acids. The whole variable domain, remainder taken from reference TRBV29-1 and TRBJ1-2, is SAVISQKPSRDICQRGTSLTIQCQVDSQVTMMFWYRQQPGQSLTLIATANQGSEATYESGFVIDKFPISRPNLTFSTLTVSNMSPEDSSIYLCSVVIENVYGYTFGSGTRLTVV.

The chain uses TRBV10-3 and TRBJ2-1; 10 nucleotides agree with TRBD2. The CDR3 is 15 amino acids. V lost 5 bases, J lost 9 bases, and 10 bases stayed unmatched. Germline V gene data show CDR1 as ENHRY and CDR2 as SYGVKD. CDR3 sequence reads: CAISTGQREGSEQFF. The CDR3, as DNA: TGTGCCATCAGTACAGGGCAGCGGGAGGGTTCTGAGCAGTTCTTC.

The rearrangement links TRBV29-1 to TRBJ2-5; the D gene could be TRBD1 or TRBD2 (6 bases each). The CDR3 sequence is 12 residues long. V was clipped by 6 bases and J by 7 bases, with 15 bases between them. CDR1 SQVTM and CDR2 ANQGSEA come from the germline V gene. Here the CDR3 DNA reads TGCAGCGTGAGACAGGCCGGGGGGACCCAGTACTTC. Amino acid sequence: CSVRQAGGTQYF.

This clonotype was counted ten times or more. The chain combines TRBV19 with TRBJ1-2, with 9 bases identical to TRBD1. CDR1 and CDR2 from the germline V gene are LNHDA and SQIVND (reference sequence). V trimming: 3 bases; J trimming: 3 bases; junction bases outside the gene matches: 8. This CDR3 is 16 amino acids long. CDR3 nucleotides: TGTGCCAGTAGTATGGAACAGGGGGCTATTGACTATGGCTACACCTTC. It codes for CASSMEQGAIDYGYTF.

The genes are TRBV5-1 and TRBJ1-1, with 9 bases matching TRBD1. With 2 bases clipped from V and 5 bases from J, the junction kept 4 bases outside the gene matches. The CDR3 sequence is 14 residues long. CDR1 and CDR2 (germline): SGHRS, YFSETQ. The CDR3 region has the DNA TGCGCCAGCAGCTTAAGGACAGGGGATACTGAAGCTTTCTTT. It is translated as CASSLRTGDTEAFF.

This clonotype was seen repeatedly, ten times or more. The CDR3 is CASSLWVVSGANVLTF. For the CDR3, the DNA is TGTGCCAGCAGCTTATGGGTGGTCTCTGGGGCCAACGTCCTGACTTTC. The V call is TRBV5-5, the J call TRBJ2-6; no firm D call. Germline assignment: CDR1 SGHKS and CDR2 YYEKEE (reference sequence). V dropped 2 bases and J dropped 0 bases, with 9 bases sitting between them. This CDR3 is 16 amino acids long.

In its sample, this clonotype was seen a few times. The rearrangement joins TRBV12-3 or TRBV12-4 to TRBJ1-6; tentatively, D is TRBD1 (5 bases). The CDR3 covers 14 residues. The V gene lost 3 bases and the J gene lost 6 bases, with 9 bases spanning the gap. CDR3 nucleotides: TGTGCCAGCAGTTTCGGGACTCCTAATTCACCCCTCCACTTT. Its translation is CASSFGTPNSPLHF.

This clonotype was seen ten or more times. The V call is TRBV19, the J call TRBJ2-7, with D maybe TRBD2 (6 bases). Germline V lookup: CDR1 LNHDA, CDR2 SQIVND (reference sequence). Trimming stripped 7 bases from V and 0 bases from J, with 10 bases between. CDR3 length: 13 residues. The CDR3 coding sequence is TGTGCCAGTAATGACGGGGGCTCCTACGAGCAGTACTTC. This gives the protein CASNDGGSYEQYF.